This paragraph reports one TCR beta chain. What it recognizes is unknown. This sample was taken from a study of a mutant IDH1 vaccine in newly diagnosed glioma. Background on the study: Vaccines were begun 4-6 weeks after radiotherapy alone, or with temozolomide cycles. Averaging approximately 40 years of age, treated patients were around 60% male and approximately 38% female. Study-level findings and limits: Pseudoprogression seemed unlinked to shifts in top peripheral T cell clonotypes. Vaccination induced immune responses in 85% to 95% of patients.

The length of the CDR3 is 14 residues. Trimming left V 3 bases short and J 3 bases short, with 11 bases between. Germline V gene data show CDR1 as SGHTA and CDR2 as FQGNSA. Time point indicated: week 23, last vaccination. The study gave 300 ug of mutant IDH1 20-mer peptide per vaccine dose, with topical imiquimod. Sequenced by immunoSEQ multiplex PCR; TCRdb stores in-frame clones only, minus some. Of 82,000 or so clones listed, around 85% are singletons. The sample in question was PBMCs, obtained from a glioma patient whose treatment included an IDH1 peptide vaccine. This receptor was obtained from a young man with glioma. Some clones in this sample may be carry-over from other donors' samples. V is TRBV7-2 and J is TRBJ2-5; D possibly corresponds to TRBD2 (6 bases). DNA of the CDR3: TGTGCCAGCAGCTTCAGGCGGGGCGAAGAGACCCAGTACTTC. This codes for CASSFRRGEETQYF.